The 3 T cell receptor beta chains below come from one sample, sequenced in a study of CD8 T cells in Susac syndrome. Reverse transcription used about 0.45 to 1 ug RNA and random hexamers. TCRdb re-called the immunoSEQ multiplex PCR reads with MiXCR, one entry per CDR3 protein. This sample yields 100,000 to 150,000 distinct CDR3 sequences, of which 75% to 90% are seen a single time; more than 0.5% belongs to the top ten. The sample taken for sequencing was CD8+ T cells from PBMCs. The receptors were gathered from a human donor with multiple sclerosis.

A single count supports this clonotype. Written as DNA, the CDR3 is TGTGCCAGCAGTAATAGCGGGGCGTACAATGAGCAGTTCTTC. Translated, it gives CASSNSGAYNEQFF. The chain has TRBV27 and TRBJ2-1; 8 positions match TRBD2. The CDR3 length is 14 residues. Germline CDR1 reads MNHEY; CDR2 reads SMNVEV (reference sequence). V lost 5 bases to trimming and J lost 4 bases; unmatched junction nucleotides: 4.

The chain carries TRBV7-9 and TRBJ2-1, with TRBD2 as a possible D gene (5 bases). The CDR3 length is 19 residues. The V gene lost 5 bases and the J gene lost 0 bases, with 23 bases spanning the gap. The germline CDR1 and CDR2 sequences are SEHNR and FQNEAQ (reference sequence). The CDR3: CASSPGSRGPESSYNEQFF. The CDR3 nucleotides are TGTGCCAGCAGCCCGGGGTCGCGTGGGCCGGAGAGCTCCTACAATGAGCAGTTCTTC.

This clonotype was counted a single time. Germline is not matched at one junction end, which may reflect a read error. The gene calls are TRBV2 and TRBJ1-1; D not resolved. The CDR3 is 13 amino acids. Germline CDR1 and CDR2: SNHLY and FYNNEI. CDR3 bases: TGTGCCAGCAGTGGACAAGGGAACACTGAAGTTTTCTTT. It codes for CASSGQGNTEVFF.